The clone carrying this T cell receptor (beta chain) has at least ten counts. As yet, its antigen is unknown. Time point noted: patch test 1, 2 weeks after DPC sensitization. The sample's treatment: therapeutic diphenylcyclopropenone sensitization with weekly scalp DPC. Total RNA was isolated from whole blood that had not been fractionated. Donation of samples came from alopecia patients who were 18 to 70 years old and suitable for DPC. This sample was included in a study of human T cells and chemical hapten exposure. The study's findings and limits: PT1 expanded TCR numbers rose with patch test score.

As handled by the study authors: TCR counts had a median of about 99,000 per sample and spanned about 23,224 to 750,000. One entry per CDR3 protein, called by TCRdb with MiXCR from the RACE reads. TCRdb's processing, not the authors', yielded these V and J calls. The profile shows some 53,000 distinct CDR3 sequences, 8% to 13% of them singletons. The clonotype originates from a woman aged 40 to 50 with alopecia areata. Some clones in this sample may be carry-over from other donors' samples. Sequencing used whole blood, obtained in connection with sensitization to the hapten diphenylcyclopropenone (DPC).

Written as DNA, the CDR3 is TGTGCCAGCAGTTTACCTCCTCTCCCGGGCAGGGAAGAAACTGAAGCTTTCTTT. Its translation: CASSLPPLPGREETEAFF. The chain recombines TRBV12-3 or TRBV12-4 with TRBJ1-1; maybe TRBD1 (5 bases). This CDR3 is 18 amino acids long. Trimming stripped 2 bases from V and 5 bases from J, with 24 bases between.